This TCR beta chain was profiled in a study of blood T cell repertoires in COVID-19. On the study more broadly: COVID-19 samples, acute and convalescent, were from the United States, Italy and Spain. From T cells, B-cell-depleted T cells, or PBMCs came the material, which was cDNA or gDNA.

V was clipped by 0 bases and J by 2 bases, with 8 bases between them. CDR1 SGDLS and CDR2 YYNGEE come from the germline V gene. The CDR3 is made up of 15 amino acids. Original processing notes: Reference gene primer amplification gave nucleated cell count estimates. Assay used: immunoSEQ multiplex PCR; TCRdb lists only in-frame clones, some missing. The D gene and trimming were derived from the DNA, and the V and J assignments and clone size from that table. The data show some 130,000 clones, about four fifths seen once. The sequencing sample was made of peripheral blood. The genes are TRBV9 and TRBJ1-4; D not resolved. This clonotype was obtained from a woman in her fifties or sixties with acute or convalescent COVID-19. The DNA of the CDR3 is TGTGCCAGCAGCGTAGATACGGGGACTAATGAAAAACTGTTTTTT. This codes for CASSVDTGTNEKLFF.